The clone carrying this T cell receptor beta chain was recorded at least ten times. What it recognizes is unknown. One junction end disagrees with the germline gene, perhaps due to a read error. What was amplified from RNA transcripts were TCR beta CDR3 regions. The primer set for the first-round RT-PCR of the TCR CDR3 was HTBI. TCRdb re-called the multiplex PCR reads with MiXCR, one entry per CDR3 protein. The sample has hundreds of thousands of distinct CDR3 sequences, approximately 13% seen once. Clinicians diagnosed patients from clinical symptoms, serum thyroxine and TRAb, thyroid ultrasound and orbital computed tomography. The sample of blood was obtained at first hyperthyroidism diagnosis (before any ophthalmopathy symptoms). This CDR3 comprises 15 residues. The germline V gene encodes CDR1 MGHRA and CDR2 YSYEKL. This record comes from a study of T cells in Graves' hyperthyroidism and ophthalmopathy.

Study-level findings and limits: Most thyroid-expanded clonotypes above 0.001 were also found in blood.

This chain joins TRBV4-1 and TRBJ1-1, with 9 nucleotides matching TRBD1. The receptor was isolated from a woman aged 30 to 39 with Graves' hyperthyroidism that later progressed to Graves' ophthalmopathy. The sequenced sample consisted of blood. CDR3 amino acids: CASSQTGGLNTEAFF. CDR3 in DNA: TGTGCCAGCAGCCAGACAGGGGGTCTGAACACTGAAGCTTTCTTT.